One and the same sample provided the 32 T cell receptor beta chains below, sequenced in a study of T cell repertoires in cytomegalovirus infection. TCRdb recomputed calls from the reads with MiXCR, one row per CDR3 protein. The sample lists hundreds of thousands of distinct CDR3 sequences, 35% seen once, with about 2.8% in the top ten. Sequencing was carried out using PBMCs. These receptors all stem from a human donor in good health (CMV status not recorded). Some clones in this sample may be carry-over from other donors' samples.

This clonotype occurred many times. The rearrangement links TRBV7-2 to TRBJ2-1; D remains ambiguous. CDR3 length: 12 amino acids. V lost 3 bases and J lost 10, with 10 bases in between. Germline assignment: CDR1 SGHTA and CDR2 FQGNSA. The CDR3 sequence: CASSLAFREQFF. CDR3 DNA: TGTGCCAGCAGCTTGGCATTTAGGGAGCAGTTCTTC.

This clonotype occurred many times. The J gene is TRBJ1-2, the V gene TRBV7-9, with D perhaps matching TRBD1 (6 bases). V dropped 5 bases and J dropped 8 bases, with 12 bases sitting between them. Germline values: CDR1 SEHNR, CDR2 FQNEAQ (reference sequence). This CDR3 is 12 amino acids long. The CDR3 nucleotides read TGTGCCAGCAGCAACAGGGAAGTAGGCTACACCTTC. This codes for CASSNREVGYTF.

This rearrangement joins TRBV20-1 to TRBJ1-6, with D maybe TRBD1 (6 bases). The ends were cut back, 3 bases at V and 9 bases at J, with 12 bases in the middle. The germline V gene encodes CDR1 DFQATT and CDR2 SNEGSKA (reference sequence). The CDR3 runs to 13 residues. The CDR3 region is CSARTGSPSPLHF. For the CDR3, the DNA is TGCAGTGCTAGGACAGGCTCACCTTCACCCCTCCACTTT.

The chain recombines TRBV19 with TRBJ2-1; D may be TRBD2 (5 bases). The germline CDR1 and CDR2 sequences are LNHDA and SQIVND (reference sequence). V lost 8 bases and J lost 1, with 15 bases in between. The CDR3 sequence is 15 residues long. The CDR3 reads CASARREPSYNEQFF. In DNA, the CDR3 is TGTGCCAGTGCCCGTAGGGAGCCTTCCTACAATGAGCAGTTCTTC.

This clonotype was counted once. This chain joins TRBV5-1 and TRBJ2-7; possible D gene TRBD1, 6 bases. Per germline, CDR1 SGHRS and CDR2 YFSETQ. This CDR3 has 15 amino acids. V was pared by 3 bases and J by 7 bases, with 20 bases between. CDR3 sequence: CASSSLGTRIGEQYF. For the CDR3, the DNA is TGCGCCAGCAGCTCCCTAGGGACACGGATCGGGGAGCAGTACTTC.

Only a few counts were recorded for this clonotype. At one of its ends the junction is not consistent with the germline gene, which may arise from a read error. The J gene is TRBJ2-2, the V gene TRBV7-2; the match to TRBD2 covers 12 bases. Germline V gene data show CDR1 as SGHTA and CDR2 as FQGNSA. The CDR3 covers 20 residues. The CDR3 loop reads CASSPKRGTSGLANTGELVF. In DNA, the CDR3 is TGTGCCAGCAGCCCAAAAAGGGGGACTAGCGGGTTAGCGAACACCGGGGAGCTGGTTTTT.

This rearrangement joins TRBV6-5 to TRBJ2-7, with D possibly TRBD1 on 6 matching bases. Germline CDR1 reads MNHEY; CDR2 reads SVGAGI. Trimming shortened V by 6 bases and J by 2 bases, and 11 bases separated the two germline ends. The length of the CDR3 is 13 residues. The CDR3 loop is CASRATGTYEQYF. The DNA for the CDR3 is TGTGCCAGCAGGGCAACAGGGACCTACGAGCAGTACTTC.

This sequence joins TRBV7-2 and TRBJ1-3; TRBD1 agrees at 9 bases. The CDR3 is made up of 17 amino acids. V shed 3 bases and J 0 bases; nucleotides not matched to a gene: 6. Germline assignment: CDR1 SGHTA and CDR2 FQGNSA. CDR3 DNA sequence: TGTGCCAGCAGCTTTTCCGGGACAGGGAACTCTGGAAACACCATATATTTT. This encodes CASSFSGTGNSGNTIYF.

Details on this clonotype: No conserved phenylalanine or tryptophan is present at the end of the CDR3, so a read error is the likely explanation. The rearrangement joins TRBV7-8 to TRBJ2-1, with TRBD2 identical over 13 bases. The CDR3 contains 17 residues. V trimming: 6 bases; J trimming: 9 bases; junction bases outside the gene matches: 14. In germline, CDR1 is SGHVS, CDR2 FQNEAQ. CDR3 loop: CASRSTGTSGTWLEQFI. The CDR3 DNA sequence: TGTGCCAGCAGATCCACGGGGACTAGCGGGACGTGGCTTGAGCAGTTCATC.

The rearrangement links TRBV12-3 or TRBV12-4 to TRBJ2-5; D gene uncertain. Trimming took off 0 bases at V and 6 bases at J, with 14 bases between the two ends. The CDR3 is 15 residues long. This CDR3 is CASSLAGPRRKTQYF. CDR3 DNA sequence: TGTGCCAGCAGTTTAGCGGGCCCAAGGCGGAAGACCCAGTACTTC.

This clonotype was counted a few times. The gene calls are TRBV19 and TRBJ2-7; D perhaps matches TRBD1 (5 bases). CDR3 length: 13 residues. In germline, CDR1 is LNHDA, CDR2 SQIVND (reference sequence). Trimming shortened V by 6 bases and J by 5 bases, and 14 bases separated the two germline ends. The CDR3 DNA is TGTGCCAGTAGGCAGGGCGGCTTGAACGAGCAGTACTTC. Translating gives CASRQGGLNEQYF.

In regard to this clonotype: A read error may explain this, as a much larger clone is one base away. The chain joins TRBV28 to TRBJ1-6; possibly TRBD1 for D (6 bases). The CDR3 is 14 amino acids. The germline gives CDR1 MDHEN, CDR2 SYDVKM. Trimming left V 6 bases short and J 8 bases short, with 14 bases between. The CDR3 region is CASRVGQSHSPLHF. The CDR3 DNA reads as TGTGCCAGCAGGGTAGGACAGTCACATTCACCCCTCCACTTT.

This clonotype came up many times. The chain combines TRBV14 with TRBJ1-1; D is unresolved. Trimming took 0 bases from V and 1 from J, leaving 3 bases between them. Looked up from germline, CDR1 is SGHDN and CDR2 is FVKESK. The CDR3 is 13 amino acids. The CDR3 DNA is TGTGCCAGCAGCCAAGATCAGAACACTGAAGCTTTCTTT. It specifies CASSQDQNTEAFF.

This clonotype has a count of ten or more. This chain uses TRBV7-2 with TRBJ1-1; a weak D match, TRBD1 (5 bases). V was clipped by 4 bases and J by 0 bases, with 18 bases between them. The length of the CDR3 is 17 residues. Germline CDR1 reads SGHTA; CDR2 reads FQGNSA. For the CDR3, the DNA is TGTGCCAGCAGCTCTGTTCGGGGGTGGAACATGAACACTGAAGCTTTCTTT. Translating gives CASSSVRGWNMNTEAFF.

The CDR3, as DNA: TGCGCCAGCAGCTGGGGGACAGAGGAAGCTTTCTTT. Encoded protein: CASSWGTEEAFF. The J gene is TRBJ1-1, the V gene TRBV5-1; 7 nucleotides align to TRBD1. CDR1 and CDR2 from the germline V gene are SGHRS and YFSETQ. This CDR3 spans 12 amino acids. Germline trimming cut 3 bases from V and 8 bases from J; bases unmatched to any gene: 4. The full variable domain, in which reference TRBV5-1 and TRBJ1-1 provide the parts outside the CDR3, is KAGVTQTPRYLIKTRGQQVTLSCSPISGHRSVSWYQQTPGQGLQFLFEYFSETQRNKGNFPGRFSGRQFSNSRSEMNVSTLELGDSALYLCASSWGTEEAFFGQGTRLTVV.

A note on this clonotype: Mismatch with germline at one junction end may stem from a read error. The chain combines TRBV12-3 or TRBV12-4 with TRBJ1-5, with 7 nucleotides matching TRBD1. The CDR3 covers 16 residues. CDR3 DNA: TGTGCCAGCAGTAGCGGGACAGCTATCATTTCCAGGCCCAAGCATTTT. Its translation is CASSSGTAIISRPKHF.

The rearrangement links TRBV20-1 to TRBJ1-5, with 8 bases identical to TRBD1. This CDR3 contains 13 residues. After removal of 4 bases from V and 9 bases from J, the junction contained 8 bases not matched to a gene. The V gene's germline CDR1 is DFQATT and CDR2 SNEGSKA (reference sequence). The CDR3 DNA is TGCAGTGCTATGGACAGGGTGAAGGGGCCCCAGCATTTT. Translating gives CSAMDRVKGPQHF.

This clonotype was seen more than once but under ten times. This CDR3 is CASSFKQGRAFF. CDR3 DNA: TGTGCCAGCAGCTTTAAACAGGGGAGAGCTTTCTTT. The chain recombines TRBV7-3 with TRBJ1-1; 7 nucleotides match TRBD1. J was trimmed by 10 bases and V by 3 bases; bases with no gene match: 5. The germline gives CDR1 SGHTA, CDR2 FQGTGA. This CDR3 spans 12 amino acids.

This chain joins TRBV28 and TRBJ2-7; 7 bases agree with TRBD1. Looked up from germline, CDR1 is MDHEN and CDR2 is SYDVKM. This CDR3 has 14 residues. The CDR3 region is CARRPGDRVGVGDV. CDR3 bases: TGTGCCAGAAGACCCGGTGACAGGGTCGGTGTCGGGGACGTC.

This clonotype appeared many times. The CDR3 DNA sequence: TGTGCCAGCATCGCCAAGTCGGGACTAGTCGATGAGCAGTTCTTC. Amino acid sequence: CASIAKSGLVDEQFF. The J gene is TRBJ2-1, the V gene TRBV12-3 or TRBV12-4; 8 bases are a match to TRBD2. Trimming took 7 bases from V and 8 from J; bases not matched to a gene: 13. This CDR3 is built from 15 residues.

This chain uses TRBV5-4 with TRBJ1-1; 7 bases fit TRBD1. CDR1 and CDR2 from the germline V gene are SGHNT and YYREEE (reference sequence). This CDR3 contains 13 residues. J lost 11 bases, V lost 0 bases, and 7 bases had no gene match. As DNA, the CDR3 is TGTGCCAGCAGCTTGGGAGGGGGCGGTGACGCTTTCTTT. It yields the protein CASSLGGGGDAFF.

V gene TRBV30 combines with J gene TRBJ1-2; TRBD1 matches 7 bases. Germline V gene lookup returns CDR1 GTSNPN and CDR2 SVGIG (reference sequence). The ends lost 2 bases at V and 5 bases at J; junction bases unmatched: 8. The CDR3 length is 14 residues. As DNA, the CDR3 is TGTGCCTGGAGTACCCGGGACAGCAAGTATGGCTACACCTTC. Encoded protein: CAWSTRDSKYGYTF.

The rearrangement joins TRBV12-3 or TRBV12-4 to TRBJ1-5; D is perhaps TRBD1 (5 bases). This CDR3 has 14 residues. Trimming left V 6 bases short and J 6 bases short, with 15 bases between. The DNA for the CDR3 is TGTGCCAGCAGCAACTCTCGACAGCTTCAGCCCCAGCATTTT. It encodes CASSNSRQLQPQHF.

In nucleotides, the CDR3 is TGCAGTGCTCGCGGCGCCAACAATGAGCAGTTCTTC. It encodes CSARGANNEQFF. The chain has TRBV20-1 and TRBJ2-1; no clear D. The germline V and J ends were trimmed by 5 bases and 5 bases, with 10 bases remaining between them. From germline, CDR1 is DFQATT and CDR2 SNEGSKA (reference sequence). The CDR3 is 12 amino acids.

The chain is built from TRBV14 and TRBJ2-3; 11 bases align to TRBD2. The CDR3 sequence is 15 residues long. After removal of 0 bases from V and 8 bases from J, the junction contained 4 bases not matched to a gene. The V gene's germline CDR1 is SGHDN and CDR2 FVKESK. The CDR3 is CASSQDGLAGGTQYF. CDR3 DNA: TGTGCCAGCAGCCAAGATGGGCTAGCGGGAGGTACGCAGTATTTT.

On this clonotype: This likely comes from a read error, as the CDR3 has no conserved phenylalanine or tryptophan at its end. The chain carries TRBV7-2 and TRBJ1-5; 7 bases align to TRBD1. J lost 7 bases, V lost 5 bases, and 5 bases had no gene match. This CDR3 comprises 13 residues. The germline CDR1 and CDR2 sequences are SGHTA and FQGNSA. CDR3 sequence: CASSPNRGQPQHL. Here the CDR3 DNA reads TGTGCCAGCAGCCCAAACAGGGGACAGCCCCAGCATTTA.

This clonotype came up a few times. The CDR3: CASSPRSSGNWNEQFF. CDR3 coding DNA: TGTGCCAGCAGTCCGCGTTCTAGCGGGAATTGGAATGAGCAGTTCTTC. The chain is built from TRBV28 and TRBJ2-1, with 9 bases that match TRBD2. CDR3 length: 16 residues. Germline CDR1 reads MDHEN; CDR2 reads SYDVKM. Trimming removed 5 bases from V and 7 bases from J; junction bases left unmatched: 12.

This clonotype was counted between two and nine times. For the CDR3, the DNA is TGTGCCAGCAGCTTAGCAACAGGGACAACTCAGCCCCAGCATTTT. As protein: CASSLATGTTQPQHF. This rearrangement joins TRBV7-8 to TRBJ1-5, with D possibly matching TRBD1 (6 bases). V dropped 0 bases and J dropped 6 bases, with 12 bases sitting between them. The CDR3 has 15 residues. In germline, CDR1 is SGHVS, CDR2 FQNEAQ.

This clonotype was detected only a few times. The chain has TRBV6-2 or TRBV6-3 and TRBJ2-1; possible D gene TRBD1, 6 bases. The V gene lost 0 bases and the J gene lost 7 bases, with 10 bases spanning the gap. Per the germline V gene, CDR1 is MNHEY and CDR2 is SVGEGT. The CDR3 is made up of 14 amino acids. This chain's CDR3 is CASSYSFRGNEQFF. In DNA form, the CDR3 reads TGTGCCAGCAGTTACTCGTTTAGGGGGAATGAGCAGTTCTTC.

The V call is TRBV6-1, the J call TRBJ1-2; 7 bases fit TRBD1. The ends lost 3 bases at V and 4 bases at J; junction bases unmatched: 8. Germline V gives CDR1 MNHNS, CDR2 SASEGT. This CDR3 has 15 amino acids. The CDR3 nucleotides read TGTGCCAGCAGTGATTCGACCAGGGGGGCCTATGGCTACACCTTC. It is translated as CASSDSTRGAYGYTF.

This sequence joins TRBV12-3 or TRBV12-4 and TRBJ2-1; 13 bases are shared with TRBD2. CDR3 length: 16 residues. V gave up 5 bases and J gave up 10 bases; unmatched junction bases: 11. The CDR3, as DNA: TGTGCCAGCAGTAAACAAGGGACTAGCGGGGCAAGGGAGCAGTTCTTC. It encodes CASSKQGTSGAREQFF.

In the case of this clonotype: A junction boundary mismatches the germline segment, possibly from a read error. The chain recombines TRBV7-2 with TRBJ1-1; TRBD1 is a possible D gene (5 bases). CDR1 and CDR2 from the germline V gene are SGHTA and FQGNSA. The CDR3 has 13 amino acids. The CDR3 sequence is CASSLGLNTEDFF. CDR3 in DNA: TGTGCCAGCAGTTTGGGGCTGAACACTGAAGATTTCTTT. The complete variable domain, with remaining parts taken from reference TRBV7-2 and TRBJ1-1, reads GAGVSQSPSNKVTEKGKDVELRCDPISGHTALYWYRQSLGQGLEFLIYFQGNSAPDKSGLPSDRFSAERTGGSVSTLTIQRTQQEDSAVYLCASSLGLNTEDFFGQGTRLTVV.